The 5 T cell receptor beta chains listed next were all sequenced from one sample in a study of T cell changes during pregnancy in multiple sclerosis. Sequencing was performed with immunoSEQ multiplex PCR; in TCRdb, only in-frame clones are kept and a portion is missing. The table lists about 57,000 clones, 75% to 90% of them singletons, with about 0.38% in the top ten. The sequences come from CD4+ T cells from peripheral blood mononuclear cells, collected in the third trimester of pregnancy. The receptor set was obtained from a female donor with multiple sclerosis, enrolled in a pregnancy study.

This sequence joins TRBV5-1 and TRBJ2-5; D not resolved. This CDR3 is built from 14 residues. Germline CDR1 and CDR2: SGHRS and YFSETQ. V shed 0 bases and J shed 5 bases, with 11 bases lying between them. In DNA, the CDR3 is TGCGCCAGCAGCTTGGATCGGAGTTTTGAGACCCAGTACTTC. Amino acids: CASSLDRSFETQYF.

Only one count was recorded for this clone. The rearrangement links TRBV28 to TRBJ1-2; 9 bases match TRBD1. V gave up 0 bases and J gave up 6 bases; unmatched junction bases: 8. The CDR3 runs 16 residues. Germline CDR1 is MDHEN and CDR2 is SYDVKM. CDR3 nucleotide sequence: TGTGCCAGCAGTTTATGGTTAGACAGGGGGAGTCATGGCTACACCTTC. Its translation: CASSLWLDRGSHGYTF.

The gene calls are TRBV7-2 and TRBJ1-1, with 7 bases that match TRBD1. Germline CDR1 SGHTA, CDR2 FQGNSA. The CDR3 runs to 14 residues. The ends lost 5 bases at V and 4 bases at J; junction bases unmatched: 7. The DNA for the CDR3 is TGTGCCAGCAGCCCCCGACAGGGTTCCACTGAAGCTTTCTTT. Protein: CASSPRQGSTEAFF.

The chain joins TRBV2 to TRBJ2-1; no definite D call. Per germline, CDR1 SNHLY and CDR2 FYNNEI. The CDR3 contains 14 residues. The ends were cut back, 6 bases at V and 2 bases at J, with 11 bases in the middle. CDR3 region: CASSQELPYNEQFF. In DNA, the CDR3 is TGTGCCAGCAGCCAAGAACTACCCTACAATGAGCAGTTCTTC.

The chain uses TRBV7-9 and TRBJ1-5, with 12 bases that match TRBD1. With 5 bases clipped from V and 2 bases from J, the junction kept 10 bases outside the gene matches. Germline assignment: CDR1 SEHNR and CDR2 FQNEAQ (reference sequence). This CDR3 spans 18 amino acids. The CDR3 DNA reads as TGTGCCAGCAGCGCGGGGACAGGGGGCCGCTTAGGCAATCAGCCCCAGCATTTT. Protein product: CASSAGTGGRLGNQPQHF. The full variable domain, rest sourced from reference TRBV7-9 and TRBJ1-5, is DTGVSQNPRHKITKRGQNVTFRCDPISEHNRLYWYRQTLGQGPEFLTYFQNEAQLEKSRLLSDRFSAERPKGSFSTLEIQRTEQGDSAMYLCASSAGTGGRLGNQPQHFGDGTRLSIL.